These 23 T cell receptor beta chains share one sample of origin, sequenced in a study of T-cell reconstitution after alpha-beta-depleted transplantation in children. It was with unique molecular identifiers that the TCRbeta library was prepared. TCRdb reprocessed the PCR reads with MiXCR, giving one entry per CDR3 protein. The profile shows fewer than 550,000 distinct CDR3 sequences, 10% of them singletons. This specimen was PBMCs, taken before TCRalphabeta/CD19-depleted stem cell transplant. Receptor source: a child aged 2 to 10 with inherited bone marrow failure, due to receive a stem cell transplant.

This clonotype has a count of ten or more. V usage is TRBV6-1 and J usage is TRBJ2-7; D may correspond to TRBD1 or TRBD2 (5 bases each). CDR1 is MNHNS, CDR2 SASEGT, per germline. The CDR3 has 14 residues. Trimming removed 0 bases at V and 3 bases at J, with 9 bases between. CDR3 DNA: TGTGCCAGCAGTGAAGCTGGGACCCACTACGAGCAGTACTTC. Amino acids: CASSEAGTHYEQYF.

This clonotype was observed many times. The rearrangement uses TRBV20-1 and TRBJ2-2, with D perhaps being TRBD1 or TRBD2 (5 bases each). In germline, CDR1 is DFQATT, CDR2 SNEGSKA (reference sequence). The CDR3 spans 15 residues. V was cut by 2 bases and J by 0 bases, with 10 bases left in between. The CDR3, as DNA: TGCAGTGCTAGACCCGGGACCCCGAACACCGGGGAGCTGTTTTTT. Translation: CSARPGTPNTGELFF.

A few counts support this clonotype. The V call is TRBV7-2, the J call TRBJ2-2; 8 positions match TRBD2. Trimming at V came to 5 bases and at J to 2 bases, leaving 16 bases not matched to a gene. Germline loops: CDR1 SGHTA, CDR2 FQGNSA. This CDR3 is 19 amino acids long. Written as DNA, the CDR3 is TGTGCCAGCAGCCGATACCCTCCAAGCGGGAGAAGCAACACCGGGGAGCTGTTTTTT. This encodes CASSRYPPSGRSNTGELFF.

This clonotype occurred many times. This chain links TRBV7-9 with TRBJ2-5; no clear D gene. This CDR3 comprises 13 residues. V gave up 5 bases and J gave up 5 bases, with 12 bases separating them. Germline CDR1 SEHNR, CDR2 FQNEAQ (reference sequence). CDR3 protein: CASSISGAETQYF. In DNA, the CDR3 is TGTGCCAGCAGCATTAGTGGCGCGGAGACCCAGTACTTC.

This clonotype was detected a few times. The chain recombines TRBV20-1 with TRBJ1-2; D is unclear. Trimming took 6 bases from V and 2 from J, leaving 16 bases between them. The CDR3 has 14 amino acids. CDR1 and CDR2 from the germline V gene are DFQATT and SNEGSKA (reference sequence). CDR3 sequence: CSAANPLVNYGYTF. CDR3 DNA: TGCAGTGCCGCGAACCCACTCGTAAACTATGGCTACACCTTC.

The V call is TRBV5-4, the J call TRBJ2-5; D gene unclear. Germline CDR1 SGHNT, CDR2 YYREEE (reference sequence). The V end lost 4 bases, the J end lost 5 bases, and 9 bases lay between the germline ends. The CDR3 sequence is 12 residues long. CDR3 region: CASSTSRETQYF. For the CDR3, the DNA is TGTGCCAGCAGCACCTCTCGGGAGACCCAGTACTTC.

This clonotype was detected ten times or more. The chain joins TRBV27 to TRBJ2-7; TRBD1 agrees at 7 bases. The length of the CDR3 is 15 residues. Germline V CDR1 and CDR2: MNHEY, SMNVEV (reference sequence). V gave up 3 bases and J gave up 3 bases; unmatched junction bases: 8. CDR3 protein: CASSFVGTDRYEQYF. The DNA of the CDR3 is TGTGCCAGCAGTTTTGTTGGGACAGACCGCTACGAGCAGTACTTC.

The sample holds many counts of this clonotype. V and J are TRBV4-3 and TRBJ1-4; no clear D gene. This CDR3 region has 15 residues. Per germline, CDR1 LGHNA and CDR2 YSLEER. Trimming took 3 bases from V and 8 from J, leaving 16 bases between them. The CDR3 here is CASSHVQRSGEKLFF. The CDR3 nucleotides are TGCGCCAGCAGCCATGTGCAAAGGTCGGGGGAAAAACTGTTTTTT.

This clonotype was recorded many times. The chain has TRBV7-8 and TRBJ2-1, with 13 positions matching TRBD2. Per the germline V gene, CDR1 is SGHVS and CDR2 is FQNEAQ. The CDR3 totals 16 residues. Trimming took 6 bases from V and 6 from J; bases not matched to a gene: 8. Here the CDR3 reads CASRTSGTSGTNEQFF. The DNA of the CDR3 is TGTGCCAGCAGAACGTCCGGGACTAGCGGGACCAATGAGCAGTTCTTC.

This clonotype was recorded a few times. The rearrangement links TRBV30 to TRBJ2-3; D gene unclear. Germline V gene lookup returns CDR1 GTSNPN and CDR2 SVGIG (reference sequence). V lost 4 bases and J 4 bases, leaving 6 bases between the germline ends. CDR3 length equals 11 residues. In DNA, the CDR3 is TGTGCCTGGACAGGATCAGATACGCAGTATTTT. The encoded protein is CAWTGSDTQYF.

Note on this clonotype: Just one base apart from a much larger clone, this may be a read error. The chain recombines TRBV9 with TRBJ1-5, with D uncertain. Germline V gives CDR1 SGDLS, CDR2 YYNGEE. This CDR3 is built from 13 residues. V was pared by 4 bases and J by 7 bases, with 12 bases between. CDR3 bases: TGTGCCAGCAGCTTCCGCGGTGGGCAGCCCCAGCATTTT. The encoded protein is CASSFRGGQPQHF.

The CDR3 region is CANPREQYF. The CDR3 DNA follows: TGTGCCAACCCTCGGGAGCAGTACTTC. The V call is TRBV6-1, the J call TRBJ2-7; the D is unclear. CDR1 is MNHNS, CDR2 SASEGT, per germline. V gave up 10 bases and J gave up 7 bases, with 8 bases separating them. The CDR3 length is 9 residues.

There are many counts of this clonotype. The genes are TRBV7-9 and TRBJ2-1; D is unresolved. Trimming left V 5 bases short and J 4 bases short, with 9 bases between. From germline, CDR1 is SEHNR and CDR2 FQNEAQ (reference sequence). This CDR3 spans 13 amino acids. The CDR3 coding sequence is TGTGCCAGCAGCGGCTCGAATTACAATGAGCAGTTCTTC. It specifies CASSGSNYNEQFF.

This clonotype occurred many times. The CDR3 coding sequence is TGTGCCTGGGGAGGGACCAATGAGCAGTTCTTC. As protein: CAWGGTNEQFF. This chain connects TRBV30 to TRBJ2-1; D possibly corresponds to TRBD2 (6 bases). Trimming took 5 bases from V and 6 from J, leaving 8 bases between them. The CDR3 totals 11 residues. CDR1 is GTSNPN and CDR2 is SVGIG in the germline V gene (reference sequence). Combining the CDR3 with reference TRBV30 and TRBJ2-1 gives the whole variable domain SQTIHQWPATLVQPVGSPLSLECTVEGTSNPNLYWYRQAAGRGLQLLFYSVGIGQISSEVPQNLSASRPQDRQFILSSKKLLLSDSGFYLCAWGGTNEQFFGPGTRLTVL.

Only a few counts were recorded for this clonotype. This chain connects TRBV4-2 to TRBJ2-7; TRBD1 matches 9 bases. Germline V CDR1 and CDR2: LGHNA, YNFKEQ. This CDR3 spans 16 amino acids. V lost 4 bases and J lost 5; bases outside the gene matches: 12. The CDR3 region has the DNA TGTGCCAGCAGCCCAGAAAACAGGGGGCTGGTGAACGAGCAGTACTTC. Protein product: CASSPENRGLVNEQYF.

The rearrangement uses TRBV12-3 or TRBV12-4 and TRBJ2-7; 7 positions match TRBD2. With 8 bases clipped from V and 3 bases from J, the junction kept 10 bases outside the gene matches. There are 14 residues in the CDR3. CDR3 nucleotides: TGTGCCAGCGGTTGGGGGGGACTCCACTACGAGCAGTACTTC. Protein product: CASGWGGLHYEQYF.

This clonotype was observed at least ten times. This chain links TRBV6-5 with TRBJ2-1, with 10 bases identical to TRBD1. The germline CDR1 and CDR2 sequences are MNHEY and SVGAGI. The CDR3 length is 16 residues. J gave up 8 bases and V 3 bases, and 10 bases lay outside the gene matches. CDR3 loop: CASSYSDRGQADEQFF. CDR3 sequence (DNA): TGTGCCAGCAGTTATTCCGACAGGGGGCAAGCGGATGAGCAGTTCTTC.

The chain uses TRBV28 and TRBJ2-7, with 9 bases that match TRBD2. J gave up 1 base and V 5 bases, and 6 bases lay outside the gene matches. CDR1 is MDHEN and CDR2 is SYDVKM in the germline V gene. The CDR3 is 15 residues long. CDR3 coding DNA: TGTGCCAGCAGTATGCGACTAGCGGCGTCCTACGAGCAGTACTTC. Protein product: CASSMRLAASYEQYF.

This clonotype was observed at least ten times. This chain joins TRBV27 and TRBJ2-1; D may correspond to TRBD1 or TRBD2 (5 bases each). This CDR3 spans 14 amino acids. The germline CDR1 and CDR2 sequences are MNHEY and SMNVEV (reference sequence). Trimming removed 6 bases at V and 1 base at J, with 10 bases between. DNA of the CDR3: TGTGCCAGCAGCCGGGGCGGTTCCTACAATGAGCAGTTCTTC. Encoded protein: CASSRGGSYNEQFF.

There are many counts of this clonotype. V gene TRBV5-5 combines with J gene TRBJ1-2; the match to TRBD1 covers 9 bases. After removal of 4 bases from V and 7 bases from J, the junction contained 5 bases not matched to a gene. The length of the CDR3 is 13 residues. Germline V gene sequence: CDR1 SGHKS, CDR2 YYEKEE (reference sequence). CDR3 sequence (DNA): TGTGCCAGCAGCCGGACAGGGGAAACTGGCTACACCTTC. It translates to CASSRTGETGYTF.

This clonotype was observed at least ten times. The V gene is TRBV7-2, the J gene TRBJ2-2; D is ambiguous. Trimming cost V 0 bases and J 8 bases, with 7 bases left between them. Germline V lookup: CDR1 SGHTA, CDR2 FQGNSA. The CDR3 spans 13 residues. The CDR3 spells CASSLAVRGELFF. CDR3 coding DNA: TGTGCCAGCAGCTTAGCCGTCAGGGGGGAGCTGTTTTTT.

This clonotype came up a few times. The CDR3 loop reads CASMRANEKLFF. In nucleotides, the CDR3 is TGTGCCAGCATGAGGGCTAATGAAAAACTGTTTTTT. The genes are TRBV11-2 and TRBJ1-4; no clear D. Trimming shortened V by 7 bases and J by 3 bases, and 6 bases separated the two germline ends. The CDR3 runs to 12 residues. CDR1 and CDR2 from the germline V gene are SGHAT and FQNNGV.

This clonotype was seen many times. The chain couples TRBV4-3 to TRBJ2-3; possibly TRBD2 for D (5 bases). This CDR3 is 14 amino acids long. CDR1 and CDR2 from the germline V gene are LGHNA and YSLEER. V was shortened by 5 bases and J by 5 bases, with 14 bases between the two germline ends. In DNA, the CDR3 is TGCGCCAGCAGCTCTCGAGAACGGGGAGATACGCAGTATTTT. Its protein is CASSSRERGDTQYF.